Below, one T cell receptor (beta chain) is given with its context. No antigen is known for it. No much larger clone exists at a distance of one base, and base qualities are not known. The entry originates in a study of blood T cell repertoires in COVID-19 (dated by TCRdb to 2018 to 2021). With regard to the full study: Samples covering the acute and convalescent phases of COVID-19 were provided by collaborators in the United States, Italy and Spain. The prospective study material was composed of cDNA or gDNA derived from T cells, B-cell-depleted T cells, or PBMCs. Subjects who had been exposed to COVID-19, were actively infected with it, or had recovered from it provided the deeply sampled blood TCRbeta repertoires that made up the dataset. A freely available public database, intended as a resource for researchers studying the immune response to SARS-CoV-2, is where the repertoires were released. The samples were drawn from the first 160 participants of the ongoing ImmuneRACE study and from about 1,200 subjects provided by 6 global collaborators. The sample metadata nearly always contained a de-identified subject ID, COVID-19 status, age in years and sex. HLA class I and class II types, where available, came from metadata supplied by the sample provider rather than from assay-based typing.

Samples from volunteer blood donors who had recovered from COVID-19 were contributed by a second Seattle source. The collaborating institutions used their own protocols to collect whole blood in K2EDTA tubes. Collaborator samples were shipped for TCRbeta analysis as frozen whole blood, isolated PBMCs, or DNA extracted from either sample type. CDR1 and CDR2 are read off the germline V gene as ENHRY and SYGVKD. The CDR3 holds 15 amino acids from the cysteine to the phenylalanine. Only the CDR3 DNA stays, 45 bases, in frame from base 1. A distance of 16 bases separates the germline ends of V and J, which lose 4 bases and 4 bases respectively. TCRbeta CDR3 regions were amplified from genomic DNA by means of the immunoSEQ Assay, a bias-controlled multiplex PCR. Per the original workflow: Nucleated cell counts per sample were estimated from amplification of reference gene primers within the assay. To quantify the absolute abundance of each unique TCRbeta CDR3 rearrangement, sequence reads were collapsed and filtered. Productive Simpson clonality was computed per sample as the square root of Simpson's diversity index over productive rearrangements. As stored in TCRdb, this immuneACCESS dataset retains in-frame rearrangements with V and J assigned. A fraction of the clones does not appear; measured against another copy, unresolved V genes explain less than half of the discrepancy, and the remainder lacks a known reason. The DNA gave D and trimming, while V, J and clone size come from that table. The sample table holds 110,000 to 150,000 clones, of which about four fifths were seen once. 3.5% of the sample is held by the ten biggest clonotypes.

The investigation overall reported the following: The quantity of clinical and demographic metadata differed by source and by participant and was supplied without curation.

Sequenced: peripheral blood. This TCR came from a man in his 70s who had recovered from COVID-19. This receptor chain uses TRBV10-3 and TRBJ2-5; the D gene cannot be resolved reliably. The CDR3 in this case is CAISAGSHYGETQYF. Read as DNA, the sequence is TGTGCCATCAGTGCCGGGTCCCATTATGGAGAGACCCAGTACTTC.